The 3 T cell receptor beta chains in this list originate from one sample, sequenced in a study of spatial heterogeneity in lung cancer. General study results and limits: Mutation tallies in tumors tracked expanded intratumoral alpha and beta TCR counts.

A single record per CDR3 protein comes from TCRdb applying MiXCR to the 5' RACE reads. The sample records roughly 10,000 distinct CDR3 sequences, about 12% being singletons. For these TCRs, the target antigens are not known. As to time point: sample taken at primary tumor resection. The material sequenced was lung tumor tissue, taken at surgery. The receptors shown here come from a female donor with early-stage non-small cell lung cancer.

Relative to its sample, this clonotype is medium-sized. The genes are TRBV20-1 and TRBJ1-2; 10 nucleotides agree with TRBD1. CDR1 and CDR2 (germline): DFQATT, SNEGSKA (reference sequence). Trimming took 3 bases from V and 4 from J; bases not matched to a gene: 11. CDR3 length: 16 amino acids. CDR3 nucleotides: TGCAGTGCTAGTGGAGGGGACAGGGGCCGAACCTATGGCTACACCTTC. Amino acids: CSASGGDRGRTYGYTF.

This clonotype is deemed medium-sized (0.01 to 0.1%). The CDR3 nucleotides read TGTGCCAGCAGCCTCCTCGTGGGCGGGGGGTCCTACAATGAGCAGTTCTTC. This codes for CASSLLVGGGSYNEQFF. The chain links TRBV3-1 to TRBJ2-1; 8 bases are shared with TRBD2. The length of the CDR3 is 17 residues. The germline V gene has CDR1 LGHDT and CDR2 YNNKEL (reference sequence). V lost 4 bases, J lost 1 base, and 9 bases stayed unmatched.

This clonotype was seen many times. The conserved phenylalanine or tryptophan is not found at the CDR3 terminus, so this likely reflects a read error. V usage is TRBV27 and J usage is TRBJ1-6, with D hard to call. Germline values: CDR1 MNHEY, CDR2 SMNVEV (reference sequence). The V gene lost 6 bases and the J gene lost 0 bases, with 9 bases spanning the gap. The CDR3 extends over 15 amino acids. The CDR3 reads CASRIRSSYNSPLHL. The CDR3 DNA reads TGTGCCAGCAGAATTAGGAGCTCCTATAATTCACCCCTCCACCTT.